The 29 T cell receptor beta chains listed next were all sequenced from one sample in a study of T cells in localized non-small cell lung cancer. TCRdb's copy holds only in-frame clones and misses some; the assay was immunoSEQ multiplex PCR. The table records around 30,000 clones, more than 75% of them present only once. This specimen consisted of peripheral blood, obtained before any cancer treatment. These receptors all come from an older female donor with stage III squamous cell lung carcinoma.

This chain joins TRBV7-8 and TRBJ1-1; 12 bases line up with TRBD1. Germline lookup yields CDR1 SGHVS and CDR2 FQNEAQ. Trimming removed 5 bases from V and 5 bases from J; junction bases left unmatched: 15. CDR3 length: 18 residues. This chain's CDR3 is CASSPLKGQGAKRTEAFF. For the CDR3, the DNA is TGTGCCAGCAGCCCTCTAAAGGGACAGGGGGCGAAAAGGACTGAAGCTTTCTTT.

The chain combines TRBV19 with TRBJ1-2; 9 nucleotides align to TRBD1. This CDR3 has 14 residues. With V trimmed by 3 bases and J by 4 bases, 3 bases remained unmatched. In germline, CDR1 is LNHDA, CDR2 SQIVND (reference sequence). The CDR3 coding sequence is TGTGCCAGTAGTATCGACAGGGGGGCCTATGGCTACACCTTC. The encoded protein is CASSIDRGAYGYTF.

The chain uses TRBV19 and TRBJ1-1; D might be TRBD1 (5 bases). Germline CDR1 is LNHDA and CDR2 is SQIVND (reference sequence). The CDR3 has 15 residues. V was shortened by 7 bases and J by 0 bases, with 15 bases between the two germline ends. The CDR3 is CASNPGRRLNTEAFF. DNA for the CDR3: TGTGCCAGTAATCCGGGACGGAGACTGAACACTGAAGCTTTCTTT.

The V gene is TRBV7-9, the J gene TRBJ2-1; the match to TRBD2 covers 10 bases. CDR1 SEHNR and CDR2 FQNEAQ come from the germline V gene (reference sequence). Trimming at V came to 3 bases and at J to 6 bases, leaving 5 bases not matched to a gene. The length of the CDR3 is 15 residues. CDR3: CASSLIGLAANEQFF. CDR3 nucleotide sequence: TGTGCCAGCAGCTTGATTGGACTAGCGGCCAATGAGCAGTTCTTC.

V usage is TRBV5-1 and J usage is TRBJ2-4; 9 positions agree with TRBD1. Germline values: CDR1 SGHRS, CDR2 YFSETQ. The CDR3 runs 12 residues. V lost 3 bases and J lost 8; bases outside the gene matches: 0. CDR3 protein: CASSWTGDIQYF. CDR3 coding DNA: TGCGCCAGCAGCTGGACAGGGGACATTCAGTACTTC. Based on the CDR3 plus reference TRBV5-1 and TRBJ2-4, the full variable domain is KAGVTQTPRYLIKTRGQQVTLSCSPISGHRSVSWYQQTPGQGLQFLFEYFSETQRNKGNFPGRFSGRQFSNSRSEMNVSTLELGDSALYLCASSWTGDIQYFGAGTRLSVL.

The CDR3 sequence: CASSVDQGEWETQYF. The CDR3 region has the DNA TGTGCCAGCAGCGTAGACCAGGGGGAGTGGGAGACCCAGTACTTC. The V gene is TRBV9, the J gene TRBJ2-5, with 7 bases matching TRBD1. The CDR3 totals 15 residues. Per the germline V gene, CDR1 is SGDLS and CDR2 is YYNGEE. The V and J ends lost 0 bases and 5 bases, in that order; junction bases with no gene match: 7. Filled out from reference TRBV9 and TRBJ2-5, the complete variable domain reads DSGVTQTPKHLITATGQRVTLRCSPRSGDLSVYWYQQSLDQGLQFLIQYYNGEERAKGNILERFSAQQFPDLHSELNLSSLELGDSALYFCASSVDQGEWETQYFGPGTRLLVL.

The rearrangement links TRBV7-9 to TRBJ1-5, with D tentatively TRBD1 (5 bases). V lost 4 bases and J lost 3, with 10 bases in between. Germline CDR1 SEHNR, CDR2 FQNEAQ (reference sequence). This CDR3 has 14 amino acids. CDR3 nucleotides: TGTGCCAGCAGCTCAGACAGCGACAATCAGCCCCAGCATTTT. It yields the protein CASSSDSDNQPQHF. Combining the CDR3 with reference TRBV7-9 and TRBJ1-5 gives the whole variable domain DTGVSQNPRHKITKRGQNVTFRCDPISEHNRLYWYRQTLGQGPEFLTYFQNEAQLEKSRLLSDRFSAERPKGSFSTLEIQRTEQGDSAMYLCASSSDSDNQPQHFGDGTRLSIL.

J is TRBJ1-2 and V is TRBV5-8; 9 bases agree with TRBD1. Trimming took 3 bases from V and 3 from J; bases not matched to a gene: 6. Germline CDR1 is SGHTS and CDR2 is YDEGEE. This CDR3 has 15 amino acids. The CDR3 loop is CASSYRGRADYGYTF. The CDR3 DNA sequence: TGTGCCAGCAGCTACAGGGGGCGTGCGGACTATGGCTACACCTTC.

J is TRBJ1-5 and V is TRBV7-9; D perhaps matches TRBD1 (5 bases). Germline loops: CDR1 SEHNR, CDR2 FQNEAQ (reference sequence). The CDR3 has 14 residues. Deletions cut 3 bases from V and 3 bases from J, with 9 bases between. CDR3 bases: TGTGCCAGCAGCTTCTCACAGGACAATCAGCCCCAGCATTTT. Its translation is CASSFSQDNQPQHF.

The rearrangement joins TRBV4-3 to TRBJ1-4, with 7 bases fitting TRBD1. The V and J ends lost 2 bases and 6 bases, in that order; junction bases with no gene match: 6. Germline V CDR1 and CDR2: LGHNA, YSLEER. The CDR3 length is 15 residues. In DNA, the CDR3 is TGCGCCAGCAGCCAACAGGGGGGAGAAGATGAAAAACTGTTTTTT. This codes for CASSQQGGEDEKLFF.

V gene TRBV28 combines with J gene TRBJ1-1; TRBD1 aligns across 8 bases. The CDR3 sequence is 16 residues long. The germline V gene encodes CDR1 MDHEN and CDR2 SYDVKM. J was trimmed by 3 bases and V by 2 bases; bases with no gene match: 8. As DNA, the CDR3 is TGTGCCAGCAGTTTACGGACCAGGGGGCGGGACACTGAAGCTTTCTTT. Translated: CASSLRTRGRDTEAFF.

V usage is TRBV7-2 and J usage is TRBJ2-1; the match to TRBD2 covers 8 bases. Trimming removed 4 bases from V and 14 bases from J; junction bases left unmatched: 10. This CDR3 is built from 13 residues. Per the germline V gene, CDR1 is SGHTA and CDR2 is FQGNSA. Written as DNA, the CDR3 is TGTGCCAGCAGCTCCACCCTCGGACTAGCAGAGTTCTTC. Translated: CASSSTLGLAEFF.

V is TRBV5-6 and J is TRBJ2-6, with 8 bases identical to TRBD1. Germline assignment: CDR1 SGHDT and CDR2 YYEEEE. V was clipped by 6 bases and J by 2 bases; unmatched bases: 4. The CDR3 has 15 residues. In nucleotides, the CDR3 is TGTGCCAGCACTCGGACAGGGACTGGGGCCAACGTCCTGACTTTC. It is translated as CASTRTGTGANVLTF.

V and J are TRBV7-8 and TRBJ2-3; 9 bases map to TRBD1. The CDR3 extends over 19 amino acids. Germline V gene data show CDR1 as SGHVS and CDR2 as FQNEAQ. Trimming at V came to 3 bases and at J to 2 bases, leaving 15 bases not matched to a gene. The CDR3 is CASSFTGGGGDAFTDTQYF. The CDR3 DNA sequence: TGTGCCAGCAGCTTTACAGGGGGCGGAGGTGATGCGTTCACAGATACGCAGTATTTT.

This chain joins TRBV10-3 and TRBJ1-2; a weak D match, TRBD1 (5 bases). Germline V CDR1 and CDR2: ENHRY, SYGVKD. This CDR3 region has 13 residues. V lost 0 bases to trimming and J lost 6 bases, with 8 bases between them. CDR3 residues: CAISESKGHGYTF. For the CDR3, the DNA is TGTGCCATCAGTGAGTCGAAGGGGCATGGCTACACCTTC.

The CDR3 DNA is TGTGCCATCAGTGAGTCGTACGGAGGCGAGCAGTACTTC. Its translation: CAISESYGGEQYF. The genes are TRBV10-3 and TRBJ2-7; maybe TRBD2 (5 bases). This CDR3 is 13 amino acids long. The V end lost 0 bases, the J end lost 6 bases, and 9 bases lay between the germline ends. Germline V gene lookup returns CDR1 ENHRY and CDR2 SYGVKD.

The chain combines TRBV19 with TRBJ1-1; TRBD1 is a possible D gene (6 bases). This CDR3 is built from 14 residues. Germline CDR1 reads LNHDA; CDR2 reads SQIVND (reference sequence). V dropped 3 bases and J dropped 4 bases, with 12 bases sitting between them. The CDR3 sequence: CASSIGGQPTEAFF. In DNA form, the CDR3 reads TGTGCCAGTAGTATTGGGGGACAACCCACTGAAGCTTTCTTT.

This clone was observed a handful of times. The gene calls are TRBV7-8 and TRBJ2-1; tentatively, D is TRBD1 (5 bases). Germline lookup yields CDR1 SGHVS and CDR2 FQNEAQ. The CDR3 has 15 amino acids. The V end lost 5 bases, the J end lost 6 bases, and 17 bases lay between the germline ends. The CDR3 reads CASSPRGGRSNEQFF. The CDR3 DNA reads TGTGCCAGCAGCCCTAGGGGCGGTCGTAGCAATGAGCAGTTCTTC.

In this sample, this clone turned up once. This chain joins TRBV4-3 and TRBJ1-3; D is possibly TRBD1 (5 bases). V lost 3 bases and J 0 bases, leaving 18 bases between the germline ends. This CDR3 contains 18 residues. CDR1 and CDR2 (germline): LGHNA, YSLEER. CDR3 loop: CASSQGGGAASSGNTIYF. The DNA of the CDR3 is TGCGCCAGCAGCCAGGGGGGAGGGGCGGCGAGCTCTGGAAACACCATATATTTT.

This chain joins TRBV5-1 and TRBJ2-7; TRBD1 matches 9 bases. This CDR3 is 14 amino acids long. Trimming removed 2 bases from V and 6 bases from J; junction bases left unmatched: 6. Per the germline V gene, CDR1 is SGHRS and CDR2 is YFSETQ. DNA for the CDR3: TGCGCCAGCAGCTTCGGGACAGGGAGGGGCGAGCAGTACTTC. This gives the protein CASSFGTGRGEQYF.

This chain joins TRBV7-9 and TRBJ1-2; 10 bases line up with TRBD1. The germline V gene encodes CDR1 SEHNR and CDR2 FQNEAQ (reference sequence). The CDR3 has 13 residues. The trim removed 4 bases at V and 8 bases at J, leaving 4 bases unmatched. CDR3 region: CASSSTGGGGYTF. In nucleotides, the CDR3 is TGTGCCAGCAGCTCGACAGGGGGCGGGGGCTACACCTTC. Based on the CDR3 plus reference TRBV7-9 and TRBJ1-2, the full variable domain is DTGVSQNPRHKITKRGQNVTFRCDPISEHNRLYWYRQTLGQGPEFLTYFQNEAQLEKSRLLSDRFSAERPKGSFSTLEIQRTEQGDSAMYLCASSSTGGGGYTFGSGTRLTVV.

A remark on this clone: Since the CDR3 does not end with the conserved phenylalanine or tryptophan, this likely comes from a read error. V is TRBV7-2 and J is TRBJ1-5; maybe TRBD1 (5 bases). Trimming pared 3 bases from V and 4 bases from J, leaving 10 bases between. Germline V gene sequence: CDR1 SGHTA, CDR2 FQGNSA. This CDR3 spans 14 amino acids. For the CDR3, the DNA is TGTGCCAGCAGCTTTAGGGGAAGTAATCAGCCCCAGCATTGT. It encodes CASSFRGSNQPQHC.

The V gene is TRBV5-4, the J gene TRBJ2-5; D possibly matches TRBD1 or TRBD2 (7 bases each). Germline V gene lookup returns CDR1 SGHNT and CDR2 YYREEE (reference sequence). V was trimmed by 0 bases and J by 5 bases, leaving 14 bases between them. The CDR3 length is 15 residues. This chain's CDR3 is CASSLEGGGTETQYF. In DNA, the CDR3 is TGTGCCAGCAGCTTGGAGGGAGGGGGCACGGAGACCCAGTACTTC.

The chain joins TRBV6-1 to TRBJ1-4; 10 bases match TRBD1. The germline CDR1 and CDR2 sequences are MNHNS and SASEGT. CDR3 length equals 15 residues. V shed 3 bases, J shed 8 bases, and the junction held 6 bases outside the gene matches. CDR3 sequence (DNA): TGTGCCAGCAGTGACTCGGACAGGGGGGAAGAAAAACTGTTTTTT. Translation: CASSDSDRGEEKLFF.

The chain couples TRBV28 to TRBJ1-3, with a tentative D call TRBD1 (6 bases). V lost 8 bases, J lost 3 bases, and 23 bases lay in between. CDR3 size: 17 residues. CDR1 MDHEN and CDR2 SYDVKM come from the germline V gene. CDR3: CASRVDSGQRRGNTIYF. The CDR3 coding sequence is TGTGCCAGCCGAGTAGATTCAGGACAGAGACGTGGAAACACCATATATTTT.

J is TRBJ1-2 and V is TRBV28; a weak D match, TRBD1 (6 bases). Per the germline V gene, CDR1 is MDHEN and CDR2 is SYDVKM. The ends were cut back, 5 bases at V and 1 base at J, with 11 bases in the middle. This CDR3 contains 14 residues. The CDR3 DNA reads as TGTGCCAGCAGTCGAGACAGGTTTAACTATGGCTACACCTTC. Translated: CASSRDRFNYGYTF.

The chain has TRBV9 and TRBJ1-1; D unclear. The V end was cut by 1 base, the J end by 0 bases, with 7 bases between. The length of the CDR3 is 14 residues. The germline CDR1 and CDR2 sequences are SGDLS and YYNGEE. The CDR3, as DNA: TGTGCCAGCAGCGTAACCTCAGTGAACACTGAAGCTTTCTTT. It codes for CASSVTSVNTEAFF.

The V and J genes are TRBV11-2 and TRBJ1-2; 7 nucleotides align to TRBD1. The germline V gene has CDR1 SGHAT and CDR2 FQNNGV. The CDR3 totals 14 residues. The J segment lost 0 bases and the V segment lost 4 bases, leaving 2 bases of the junction unmatched. In nucleotides, the CDR3 is TGTGCCAGCAGCTCGGGGACAGCTAACTATGGCTACACCTTC. Translation: CASSSGTANYGYTF.

This clone appeared a single time. The gene calls are TRBV6-1 and TRBJ1-1; D is undetermined. The CDR3 contains 13 residues. The ends were cut back, 0 bases at V and 3 bases at J, with 5 bases in the middle. Germline values: CDR1 MNHNS, CDR2 SASEGT. The CDR3: CASSEAPYTEAFF. Here the CDR3 DNA reads TGTGCCAGCAGTGAAGCGCCATACACTGAAGCTTTCTTT.